These 24 T cell receptor beta chains share one sample of origin, sequenced in a study of blood T cells in healthy people across ages. Then a second PCR, running about 7 to 11 cycles, was carried out with a sample-barcoded 5' primer and a J-beta primer mix. MiXCR, applied by TCRdb to the 5' RACE reads, yields one record per CDR3 protein. The sample lists 800,000 to 1,300,000 distinct CDR3 sequences; under 30% were seen once. These sequences were also reported in another study, on T cells of mothers and their children.

Sequences were obtained from blood. These receptors all come from a girl aged 2 to 10 in good health.

This chain connects TRBV6-5 to TRBJ2-2; a possible D gene is TRBD2 (5 bases). CDR3 length: 15 residues. The germline V gene has CDR1 MNHEY and CDR2 SVGAGI. The ends were cut back, 8 bases at V and 5 bases at J, with 18 bases in the middle. This CDR3 reads CASGRAFSATGELFF. The CDR3, as DNA: TGTGCCAGCGGCCGAGCTTTTAGCGCGACCGGGGAGCTGTTTTTT.

This clonotype was detected a few times. The V call is TRBV5-6, the J call TRBJ2-5; 7 nucleotides match TRBD2. The DNA matches TRBJ2-1 better at its end, which makes the J call doubtful. Germline V gene lookup returns CDR1 SGHDT and CDR2 YYEEEE. This CDR3 region has 16 residues. The CDR3 region is CASSSLLATDEDEQFF. The CDR3 nucleotides are TGTGCCAGCAGCTCCTTACTAGCGACCGACGAGGATGAGCAGTTCTTC.

Comment on this clonotype: Possible read error: a much larger clone is one base away. The chain's CDR3 is CACSLADRSEQYF. The CDR3 DNA sequence: TGTGCCTGCAGCTTAGCCGACAGGTCCGAGCAGTACTTC. This chain joins TRBV7-6 and TRBJ2-7; perhaps TRBD1 as D (6 bases). Germline lookup yields CDR1 SGHVS and CDR2 FNYEAQ. This CDR3 spans 13 amino acids.

The gene calls are TRBV7-9 and TRBJ2-1, with D hard to call. The CDR3 contains 15 residues. Trimming stripped 5 bases from V and 5 bases from J, with 16 bases between. In germline, CDR1 is SEHNR, CDR2 FQNEAQ (reference sequence). The CDR3 bases are TGTGCCAGCAGCCTGTTTGGCGGACCCAACAATGAGCAGTTCTTC. This sequence encodes CASSLFGGPNNEQFF.

The genes are TRBV24-1 and TRBJ1-1; D gene ambiguous. Germline V gives CDR1 KGHDR, CDR2 SFDVKD. The CDR3 totals 13 residues. The V end lost 4 bases, the J end lost 1 base, and 6 bases lay between the germline ends. The CDR3 region is CATSDGKNTEAFF. CDR3 coding DNA: TGTGCCACCAGTGACGGCAAGAACACTGAAGCTTTCTTT.

The chain couples TRBV27 to TRBJ2-1; the D is unclear. This CDR3 contains 16 residues. The germline V gene encodes CDR1 MNHEY and CDR2 SMNVEV (reference sequence). V was trimmed by 5 bases and J by 3 bases, leaving 17 bases between them. The CDR3 loop reads CASSPPWGLHYNEQFF. Here the CDR3 DNA reads TGTGCCAGCAGTCCGCCTTGGGGTTTGCACTACAATGAGCAGTTCTTC.

This clonotype came up a few times. V and J are TRBV2 and TRBJ2-1; D not certain. The DNA end is more similar to TRBJ2-7, so the J call may be wrong. Germline CDR1 SNHLY, CDR2 FYNNEI. The CDR3 is 16 amino acids. CDR3 nucleotides: TGTGCCAGCAGTGACACCCAGGAGCCGTACTCCTACGAGCAGTACTTC. Protein sequence: CASSDTQEPYSYEQYF.

This sequence joins TRBV27 and TRBJ1-2, with 12 bases fitting TRBD1. V gave up 4 bases and J gave up 8 bases; unmatched junction bases: 8. CDR3 length equals 15 residues. The germline V gene has CDR1 MNHEY and CDR2 SMNVEV (reference sequence). CDR3 residues: CASSSPGQGAGGYTF. The CDR3 DNA reads TGTGCCAGCAGTTCTCCGGGACAGGGGGCGGGAGGCTACACCTTC.

This sequence joins TRBV5-4 and TRBJ2-3; 8 positions agree with TRBD1. J was trimmed by 3 bases and V by 4 bases; bases with no gene match: 10. The CDR3 runs 16 residues. From germline, CDR1 is SGHNT and CDR2 YYREEE (reference sequence). DNA of the CDR3: TGTGCCAGCAGCCCCGGACAGGGCGTGGGGACAGATACGCAGTATTTT. This codes for CASSPGQGVGTDTQYF. Based on the CDR3 plus reference TRBV5-4 and TRBJ2-3, the full variable domain is ETGVTQSPTHLIKTRGQQVTLRCSSQSGHNTVSWYQQALGQGPQFIFQYYREEENGRGNFPPRFSGLQFPNYSSELNVNALELDDSALYLCASSPGQGVGTDTQYFGPGTRLTVL.

This clonotype turned up a few times. CDR3 coding DNA: TGTGCTAGTGGTTTGGTACTATGGGAGACCCAGTACTTC. It translates to CASGLVLWETQYF. V gene TRBV12-5 combines with J gene TRBJ2-5, with D unresolved. CDR1 and CDR2 from the germline V gene are LGHNT and FRNRAP. V lost 0 bases, J lost 5 bases, and 7 bases lay in between. This CDR3 spans 13 amino acids.

This clonotype was seen a few times. The chain couples TRBV7-2 to TRBJ2-5; 16 nucleotides align to TRBD2. Judging by the DNA end, TRBJ2-1 fits better; the J call may be wrong. The germline gives CDR1 SGHTA, CDR2 FQGNSA. The CDR3 loop spans 15 amino acids. CDR3 nucleotide sequence: TGTGCCAGCAGCATCGGGACTAGCGGGAGGGGGGAGCAGTTCTTC. Translated, it gives CASSIGTSGRGEQFF.

The gene calls are TRBV12-5 and TRBJ2-5; TRBD1 matches at 7 bases. TRBJ2-7 matches the DNA end more closely, so the J call is doubtful. This CDR3 is built from 16 residues. In germline, CDR1 is LGHNT, CDR2 FRNRAP. The CDR3 region is CASGLARDSSSYEQYF. Here the CDR3 DNA reads TGTGCTAGTGGTTTGGCTCGGGACAGTAGCTCCTACGAGCAGTACTTC.

The rearrangement joins TRBV29-1 to TRBJ2-7, with D possibly TRBD2 on 5 matching bases. With 7 bases removed from V and 2 bases from J, the gap between germline ends came to 12 bases. The V gene's germline CDR1 is SQVTM and CDR2 ANQGSEA. The CDR3 length is 12 residues. CDR3 sequence reads: CSAKGLTYEQYF. CDR3 in DNA: TGCAGCGCTAAAGGACTGACCTACGAGCAGTACTTC.

The chain is built from TRBV10-3 and TRBJ1-1, with a tentative D call TRBD1 (6 bases). V was pared by 5 bases and J by 8 bases, with 9 bases between. Germline CDR1 reads ENHRY; CDR2 reads SYGVKD. The CDR3 runs 11 residues. DNA for the CDR3: TGTGCCATCAGTACCGGGACAGAAGCTTTCTTT. Its protein is CAISTGTEAFF.

This clonotype was detected only a few times. V is TRBV7-2 and J is TRBJ2-3; D is unresolved. The CDR3 totals 14 residues. CDR1 and CDR2 (germline): SGHTA, FQGNSA. Trimming pared 1 base from V and 4 bases from J, leaving 9 bases between. The CDR3 coding sequence is TGTGCCAGCAGCTTAGGTATTTACGCAGATACGCAGTATTTT. This gives the protein CASSLGIYADTQYF.

This clonotype was detected a few times. V is TRBV6-5 and J is TRBJ2-6; 10 nucleotides align to TRBD1. Germline trimming cut 2 bases from V and 2 bases from J; bases unmatched to any gene: 0. The length of the CDR3 is 16 residues. Germline V CDR1 and CDR2: MNHEY, SVGAGI. CDR3 DNA sequence: TGTGCCAGCAGTTACGGACAGGGGGCTGGGGCCAACGTCCTGACTTTC. It specifies CASSYGQGAGANVLTF.

This clonotype was counted a few times. This chain uses TRBV5-1 with TRBJ2-7, with D possibly being TRBD1 (5 bases). Trimming stripped 2 bases from V and 1 base from J, with 16 bases between. Germline lookup yields CDR1 SGHRS and CDR2 YFSETQ. This CDR3 has 16 residues. The CDR3 loop reads CASSLFDSAQSYEQYF. The CDR3 DNA reads as TGCGCCAGCAGCTTATTCGACAGCGCCCAATCCTACGAGCAGTACTTC.

About this clonotype itself: The junction departs from germline at one end; a sequencing error may be responsible. V and J are TRBV7-7 and TRBJ2-2, with 11 nucleotides matching TRBD2. The germline CDR1 and CDR2 sequences are SSHAT and FNYEAQ (reference sequence). There are 15 residues in the CDR3. CDR3 in DNA: TGTGCTAGCAGCCCCGTGACTAGCGGGATCGGGGAGCTGTTTTTT. This encodes CASSPVTSGIGELFF.

This clonotype has only a few counts. The V gene is TRBV5-4, the J gene TRBJ2-1; D call uncertain. The CDR3 covers 17 residues. Looked up from germline, CDR1 is SGHNT and CDR2 is YYREEE (reference sequence). The ends were cut back, 0 bases at V and 0 bases at J, with 13 bases in the middle. Here the CDR3 DNA reads TGTGCCAGCAGCTTGGCCGTGGCCACCCGCTCCTACAATGAGCAGTTCTTC. This codes for CASSLAVATRSYNEQFF.

The chain links TRBV7-8 to TRBJ2-1; TRBD2 matches at 10 bases. V trimming: 1 base; J trimming: 8 bases; junction bases outside the gene matches: 11. Germline CDR1 reads SGHVS; CDR2 reads FQNEAQ. There are 17 residues in the CDR3. CDR3 region: CASSLEGLADWWDEQFF. Here the CDR3 DNA reads TGTGCCAGCAGCTTAGAAGGACTAGCGGATTGGTGGGATGAGCAGTTCTTC. Complete variable domain (other parts from reference TRBV7-8 and TRBJ2-1): GAGVSQSPRYKVAKRGQDVALRCDPISGHVSLFWYQQALGQGPEFLTYFQNEAQLDKSGLPSDRFFAERPEGSVSTLKIQRTQQEDSAVYLCASSLEGLADWWDEQFFGPGTRLTVL.

The table lists this clonotype with a few counts. V and J are TRBV18 and TRBJ2-7, with TRBD2 matching over 7 bases. CDR3 length: 13 residues. Germline V CDR1 and CDR2: KGHSH, LQKENI. The ends lost 5 bases at V and 4 bases at J; junction bases unmatched: 5. The CDR3 DNA sequence: TGTGCCAGCTCAGCTGGGGGACTATACGAGCAGTACTTC. Protein: CASSAGGLYEQYF. The full variable domain, with the rest looked up from reference TRBV18 and TRBJ2-7, is NAGVMQNPRHLVRRRGQEARLRCSPMKGHSHVYWYRQLPEEGLKFMVYLQKENIIDESGMPKERFSAEFPKEGPSILRIQQVVRGDSAAYFCASSAGGLYEQYFGPGTRLTVT.

The genes are TRBV25-1 and TRBJ1-1, with a tentative D call TRBD1 (5 bases). The CDR3 length is 15 residues. V was pared by 5 bases and J by 2 bases, with 15 bases between. Germline lookup yields CDR1 MGHDK and CDR2 SYGVNS. The CDR3: CASSTPGTLNTEAFF. The CDR3 DNA reads as TGTGCCAGCAGTACACCCGGGACCTTAAACACTGAAGCTTTCTTT.

This chain connects TRBV6-5 to TRBJ1-1, with TRBD1 identical over 7 bases. Germline lookup yields CDR1 MNHEY and CDR2 SVGAGI. Trimming at V came to 2 bases and at J to 4 bases, leaving 4 bases not matched to a gene. CDR3 length equals 14 residues. CDR3 residues: CASSYGDSSTEAFF. The CDR3 bases are TGTGCCAGCAGTTACGGGGACAGTAGCACTGAAGCTTTCTTT.

This clonotype showed up just once. The V gene is TRBV12-3 or TRBV12-4, the J gene TRBJ1-3; D unclear. V was pared by 7 bases and J by 4 bases, with 5 bases between. The CDR3 length is 11 residues. This chain's CDR3 is CASTIGNTIYF. In DNA form, the CDR3 reads TGTGCCAGCACCATAGGAAACACCATATATTTT.